These 8 T cell receptor beta chains share one sample of origin, sequenced in a study of glioma-infiltrating T cells after dendritic cell vaccination. The table came from immunoSEQ multiplex PCR; TCRdb's copy has only in-frame clones and leaves some out. The sample carries roughly 87,000 clones, roughly four fifths recorded once. Described time point: after dendritic cell vaccination, including at tumor progression/relapse. This material consisted of blood, taken after dendritic cell vaccination. These receptors originate from a human donor with glioblastoma.

The chain has TRBV7-9 and TRBJ1-1, with D perhaps matching TRBD1 (5 bases). The CDR3 is 15 residues long. V was trimmed by 1 base and J by 2 bases, leaving 11 bases between them. Germline V lookup: CDR1 SEHNR, CDR2 FQNEAQ (reference sequence). CDR3 nucleotides: TGTGCCAGCAGCTTAGGGGGCCTGGAAAACACTGAAGCTTTCTTT. Amino acid sequence: CASSLGGLENTEAFF.

The J gene is TRBJ2-2, the V gene TRBV2, with 9 bases aligning to TRBD2. This CDR3 spans 16 amino acids. In germline, CDR1 is SNHLY, CDR2 FYNNEI. The J segment lost 3 bases and the V segment lost 6 bases, leaving 8 bases of the junction unmatched. CDR3 in amino acids: CASRGSGGLDTGELFF. CDR3 in DNA: TGTGCCAGCAGGGGTAGCGGGGGTTTGGACACCGGGGAGCTGTTTTTT.

This chain joins TRBV5-4 and TRBJ2-7; the match to TRBD1 covers 8 bases. This CDR3 comprises 14 residues. The J segment lost 5 bases and the V segment lost 4 bases, leaving 8 bases of the junction unmatched. The germline V gene encodes CDR1 SGHNT and CDR2 YYREEE (reference sequence). CDR3 region: CASSVQTGVDEQYF. DNA for the CDR3: TGTGCCAGCAGCGTGCAGACAGGGGTGGACGAGCAGTACTTC. The variable domain in full, with the rest retrieved from reference TRBV5-4 and TRBJ2-7, is ETGVTQSPTHLIKTRGQQVTLRCSSQSGHNTVSWYQQALGQGPQFIFQYYREEENGRGNFPPRFSGLQFPNYSSELNVNALELDDSALYLCASSVQTGVDEQYFGPGTRLTVT.

The chain employs TRBV19 and TRBJ1-2; 7 bases are shared with TRBD1. V shed 3 bases, J shed 0 bases, and the junction held 4 bases outside the gene matches. The germline gives CDR1 LNHDA, CDR2 SQIVND (reference sequence). The CDR3 is made up of 15 amino acids. The CDR3: CASSMGQTSNYGYTF. The CDR3 DNA reads as TGTGCCAGTAGTATGGGACAGACCTCTAACTATGGCTACACCTTC.

The chain is built from TRBV18 and TRBJ1-1; D possibly corresponds to TRBD1 (5 bases). V lost 2 bases, J lost 10 bases, and 20 bases lay in between. The germline V gene has CDR1 KGHSH and CDR2 LQKENI. This CDR3 spans 15 amino acids. CDR3 region: CASSPRSPTGLSAFF. The CDR3 region has the DNA TGTGCCAGCTCACCAAGATCCCCTACAGGATTGTCAGCTTTCTTT.

The J gene is TRBJ1-4, the V gene TRBV7-9, with 8 positions matching TRBD1. Germline V CDR1 and CDR2: SEHNR, FQNEAQ (reference sequence). The CDR3 covers 16 residues. J lost 6 bases, V lost 0 bases, and 6 bases had no gene match. The CDR3: CASSLASGTGYEKLFF. The DNA of the CDR3 is TGTGCCAGCAGCTTAGCCTCCGGGACAGGATATGAAAAACTGTTTTTT. Together with reference TRBV7-9 and TRBJ1-4, the CDR3 gives the full variable domain: DTGVSQNPRHKITKRGQNVTFRCDPISEHNRLYWYRQTLGQGPEFLTYFQNEAQLEKSRLLSDRFSAERPKGSFSTLEIQRTEQGDSAMYLCASSLASGTGYEKLFFGSGTQLSVL.

V gene TRBV9 combines with J gene TRBJ1-3; 8 bases map to TRBD1. J gave up 4 bases and V 3 bases, and 6 bases lay outside the gene matches. Per the germline V gene, CDR1 is SGDLS and CDR2 is YYNGEE. The CDR3 runs 15 residues. The CDR3 protein is CASSAETGVGNTIYF. The CDR3 DNA is TGTGCCAGCAGCGCAGAGACAGGGGTAGGAAACACCATATATTTT.

In its sample, this clone was seen once. The V call is TRBV6-1, the J call TRBJ1-5; 8 nucleotides agree with TRBD1. The ends lost 4 bases at V and 7 bases at J; junction bases unmatched: 6. The germline V gene encodes CDR1 MNHNS and CDR2 SASEGT. This CDR3 spans 14 amino acids. As DNA, the CDR3 is TGTGCCAGCAGTGTACCGACAGGGGAGCAGCCCCAGCATTTT. Residues: CASSVPTGEQPQHF.